The present TCR beta chain was sequenced within a study of blood T cell repertoires in COVID-19. Whole-study context: Samples representing acute and convalescent COVID-19 were sourced from the United States, Italy and Spain.

V gave up 1 base and J gave up 5 bases; unmatched junction bases: 6. The germline gives CDR1 PRHDT, CDR2 FYEKMQ (reference sequence). The CDR3 covers 15 residues. In the original analysis: Estimates of nucleated cell counts were drawn from the amplification of reference gene primers. This table comes from immunoSEQ multiplex PCR, and its TCRdb copy is limited to in-frame clones, with some not included. V and J calls and clone size follow that table, whereas D and trimming were derived from the DNA. The profile covers some 350,000 clones, with about 90% appearing a single time and under 4% taken by the ten largest.

The chain combines TRBV13 with TRBJ2-5, with 8 bases fitting TRBD2. Specimen: peripheral blood. The source is a woman in her twenties or thirties with COVID-19, enrolled during active disease. The CDR3 loop reads CASSLAGGRLETQYF. CDR3 nucleotide sequence: TGTGCCAGCAGCTTAGCGGGGGGGCGCCTTGAGACCCAGTACTTC.